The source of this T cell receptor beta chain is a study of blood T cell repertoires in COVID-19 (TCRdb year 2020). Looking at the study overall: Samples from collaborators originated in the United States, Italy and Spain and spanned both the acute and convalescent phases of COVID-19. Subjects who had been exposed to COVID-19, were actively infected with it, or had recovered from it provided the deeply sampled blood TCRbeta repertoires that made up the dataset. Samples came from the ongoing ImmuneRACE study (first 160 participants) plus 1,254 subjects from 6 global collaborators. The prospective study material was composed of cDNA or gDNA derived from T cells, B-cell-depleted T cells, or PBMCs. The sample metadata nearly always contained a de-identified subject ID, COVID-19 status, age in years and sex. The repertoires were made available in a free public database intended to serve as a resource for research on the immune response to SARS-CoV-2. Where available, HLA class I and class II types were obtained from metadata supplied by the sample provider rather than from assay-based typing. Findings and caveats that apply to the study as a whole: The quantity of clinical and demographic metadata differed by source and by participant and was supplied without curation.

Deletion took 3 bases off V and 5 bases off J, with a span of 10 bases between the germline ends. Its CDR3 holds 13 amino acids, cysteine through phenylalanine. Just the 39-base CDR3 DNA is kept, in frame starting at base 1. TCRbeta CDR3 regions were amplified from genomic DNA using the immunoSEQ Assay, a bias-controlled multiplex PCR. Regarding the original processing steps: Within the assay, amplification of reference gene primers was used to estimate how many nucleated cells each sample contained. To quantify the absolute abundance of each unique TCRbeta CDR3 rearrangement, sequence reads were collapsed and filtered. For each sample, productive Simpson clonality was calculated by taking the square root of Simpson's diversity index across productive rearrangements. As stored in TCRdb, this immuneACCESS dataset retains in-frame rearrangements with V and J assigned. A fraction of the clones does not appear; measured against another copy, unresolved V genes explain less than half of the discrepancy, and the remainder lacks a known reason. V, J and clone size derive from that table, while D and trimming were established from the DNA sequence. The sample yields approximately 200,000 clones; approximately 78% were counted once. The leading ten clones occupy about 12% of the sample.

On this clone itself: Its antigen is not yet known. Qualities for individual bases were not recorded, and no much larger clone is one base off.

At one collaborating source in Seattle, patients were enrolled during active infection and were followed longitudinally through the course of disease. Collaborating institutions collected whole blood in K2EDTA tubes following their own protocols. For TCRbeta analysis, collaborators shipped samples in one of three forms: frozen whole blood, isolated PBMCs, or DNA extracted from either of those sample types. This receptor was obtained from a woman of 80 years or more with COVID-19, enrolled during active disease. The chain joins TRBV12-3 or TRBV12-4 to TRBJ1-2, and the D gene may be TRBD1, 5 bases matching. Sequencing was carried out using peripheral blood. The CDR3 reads CASSFQQGYGYTF. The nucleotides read TGTGCCAGCAGTTTTCAGCAGGGTTATGGCTACACCTTC.